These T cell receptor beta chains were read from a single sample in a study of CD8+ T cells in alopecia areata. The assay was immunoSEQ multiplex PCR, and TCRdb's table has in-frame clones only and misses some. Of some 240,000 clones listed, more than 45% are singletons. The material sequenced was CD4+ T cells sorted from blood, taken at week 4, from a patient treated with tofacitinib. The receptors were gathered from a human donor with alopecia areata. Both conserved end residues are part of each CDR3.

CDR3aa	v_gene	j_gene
CASSYSGAGGYTF	TRBV6-5	TRBJ1-2
CSVETGTGTEAFF	TRBV29-1	TRBJ1-1
CASSPKGGATYEQYF	TRBV9	TRBJ2-7
CASSPRREESTPLHF	TRBV18	TRBJ1-6
CASSVVGATDTQYF	TRBV9	TRBJ2-3
CASRGEGSPFF	TRBV6-5	TRBJ1-1
CAHTEGTNQPQHF	TRBV28	TRBJ1-5
CAWSSRLAGGLGRTDTQYF	TRBV30	TRBJ2-3
CAWGTTGNTIYF	TRBV30	TRBJ1-3
CAIGGYQSHEQFF	TRBV10-3	TRBJ2-1
CASSPITDTQYF	TRBV7-9	TRBJ2-3
CAWSAATGNSPLHF	TRBV30	TRBJ1-6
CASSQPTSAGGTEAFF	TRBV7-8	TRBJ1-1
CASSRGGYQPQHF	TRBV27	TRBJ1-5
CASSYSVRDRSPLHF	TRBV6-6	TRBJ1-6
CSVARDRGWTEAFF	TRBV29-1	TRBJ1-1
CASSPERQGKTEAFF	TRBV6-6	TRBJ1-1
CSVEVGTDTQYF	TRBV29-1	TRBJ2-3
CSVDNTQYF	TRBV29-1	TRBJ2-3
CASSQYPEGIQYF	TRBV14	TRBJ2-4
CAWGTDNSPLHF	TRBV30	TRBJ1-6
CASSPRTSPNEKLFF	TRBV14	TRBJ1-4
CASSLDQNSPLHF	TRBV7-7	TRBJ1-6
CASKRTTYEQYF	TRBV6-1	TRBJ2-7
CASSQGRTDTQYF	TRBV4-3	TRBJ2-3
CASSEPGLYNEQFF	TRBV7-2	TRBJ2-1
CASSLEGTGPSGYTF	TRBV5-1	TRBJ1-2
CSVSEGAYGYTF	TRBV29-1	TRBJ1-2
CASSQENRNQPQHF	TRBV4-1	TRBJ1-5
CASSSDRGQPQHF	TRBV5-6	TRBJ1-5
CASTYDRGMDYGYTF	TRBV4-1	TRBJ1-2
CASSQEYRGGRHF	TRBV4-3	TRBJ1-5
CAWSTGDIQYF	TRBV30	TRBJ2-4
CASSRPGPLGETQYF	TRBV19	TRBJ2-5
CASSLAGAGGAEQYF	TRBV5-6	TRBJ2-7
CSVGGAGELFF	TRBV29-1	TRBJ2-2
CASRVLGDREPDTQYF	TRBV2	TRBJ2-3
CASRRGGILTYGYTF	TRBV2	TRBJ1-2
CASSGTGGFNQPQHF	TRBV9	TRBJ1-5
CASSEEGRTQYF	TRBV2	TRBJ2-3
CASMFLQGLAGDPYEQYF	TRBV27	TRBJ2-7
CASSLQGLQETQYF	TRBV5-1	TRBJ2-5
CSVEGGNTDTQYF	TRBV29-1	TRBJ2-3
CAWSDGSGGTNEQFF	TRBV30	TRBJ2-1
CSVGGVMNTEAFF	TRBV29-1	TRBJ1-1
CASSPRGAVQVGSYNEQFF	TRBV5-1	TRBJ2-1
CASSEYKDGPRGHEQYF	TRBV25-1	TRBJ2-7